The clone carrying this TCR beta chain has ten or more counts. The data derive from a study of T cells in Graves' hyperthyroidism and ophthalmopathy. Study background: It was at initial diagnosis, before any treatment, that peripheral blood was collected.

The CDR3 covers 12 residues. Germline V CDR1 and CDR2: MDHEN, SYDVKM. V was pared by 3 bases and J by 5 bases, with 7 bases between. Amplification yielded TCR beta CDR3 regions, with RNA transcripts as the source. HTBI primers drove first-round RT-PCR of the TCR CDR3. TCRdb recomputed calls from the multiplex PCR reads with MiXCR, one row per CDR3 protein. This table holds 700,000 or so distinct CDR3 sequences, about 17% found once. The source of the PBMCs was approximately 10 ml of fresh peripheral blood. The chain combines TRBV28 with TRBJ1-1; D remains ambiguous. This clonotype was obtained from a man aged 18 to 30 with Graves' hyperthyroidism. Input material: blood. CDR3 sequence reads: CASSFSRTEAFF. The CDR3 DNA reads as TGTGCCAGCAGTTTCTCCCGGACTGAAGCTTTCTTT.